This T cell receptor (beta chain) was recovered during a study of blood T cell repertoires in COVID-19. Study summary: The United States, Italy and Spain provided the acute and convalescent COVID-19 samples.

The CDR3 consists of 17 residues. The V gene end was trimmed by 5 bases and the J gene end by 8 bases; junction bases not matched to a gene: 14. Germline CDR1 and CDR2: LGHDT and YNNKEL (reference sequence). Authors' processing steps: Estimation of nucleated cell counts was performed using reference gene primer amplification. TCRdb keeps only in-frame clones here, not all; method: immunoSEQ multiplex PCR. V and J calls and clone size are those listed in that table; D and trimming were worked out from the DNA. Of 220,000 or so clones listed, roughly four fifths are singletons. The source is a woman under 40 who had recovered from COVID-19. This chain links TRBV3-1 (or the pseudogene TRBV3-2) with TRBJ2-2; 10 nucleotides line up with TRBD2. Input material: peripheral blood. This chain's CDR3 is CASSTYHSSGSEGELFF. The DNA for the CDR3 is TGTGCCAGCAGCACCTATCATTCTAGCGGGAGCGAAGGGGAGCTGTTTTTT.